A single sample is the source of the 11 T cell receptor beta chains below, sequenced in a study of blood T cell repertoires in COVID-19 (dated by TCRdb to 2018 to 2021). Libraries were prepared through the immunoSEQ multiplex PCR assay. The immuneACCESS repertoire file appears here via TCRdb, limited to in-frame rearrangements. These files lack a portion of the clones; in checked studies, under half of the deficit traces to unresolved V genes, and the cause of the others is not known. The sample table contains around 70,000 clones; only one count was recorded for around 86% of them. 29% of the sample belongs to the ten largest clones. Sequencing was carried out using peripheral blood. These receptors came from an elderly woman with active or convalescent COVID-19.

The gene calls are TRBV7-2 and TRBJ1-6; D is ambiguous. The V end lost 1 base, the J end lost 5 bases, and 9 bases lay between the germline ends. The CDR3 has 15 residues. The germline gives CDR1 SGHTA, CDR2 FQGNSA. The CDR3 loop is CASSLVVHNNSPLHF. CDR3 nucleotide sequence: TGTGCCAGCAGCTTAGTAGTCCATAATAATTCACCCCTCCACTTT.

The sample holds one count of this clone. The chain uses TRBV7-2 and TRBJ1-2, with D possibly TRBD1 on 6 matching bases. There are 13 residues in the CDR3. Germline V gene lookup returns CDR1 SGHTA and CDR2 FQGNSA. V was trimmed by 2 bases and J by 7 bases, leaving 11 bases between them. CDR3 sequence (DNA): TGTGCCAGCAGCTTAACAGGGAGGGTTGGCTACACCTTC. Amino acid sequence: CASSLTGRVGYTF.

V and J are TRBV7-2 and TRBJ2-1, with 7 positions matching TRBD2. The CDR3 has 14 amino acids. The trim removed 0 bases at V and 9 bases at J, leaving 5 bases unmatched. Looked up from germline, CDR1 is SGHTA and CDR2 is FQGNSA. The CDR3 spells CASSLAGGWTEQFF. The CDR3 nucleotides read TGTGCCAGCAGCTTAGCGGGGGGGTGGACTGAGCAGTTCTTC.

The chain combines TRBV7-9 with TRBJ2-3; D gene uncertain. Trimming left V 4 bases short and J 2 bases short, with 13 bases between. CDR1 and CDR2 from the germline V gene are SEHNR and FQNEAQ (reference sequence). The CDR3 contains 15 residues. The CDR3 DNA is TGTGCCAGCAGCTCATTACTCCGGTCCACAGATACGCAGTATTTT. Translated, it gives CASSSLLRSTDTQYF.

This clone was seen once. V and J are TRBV6-1 and TRBJ2-3; 11 bases fit TRBD2. This CDR3 is 17 amino acids long. J lost 4 bases, V lost 2 bases, and 8 bases had no gene match. Germline lookup yields CDR1 MNHNS and CDR2 SASEGT. DNA of the CDR3: TGTGCCAGCAGTGAAACTCTAGCGGGGGGCCTAGCAGATACGCAGTATTTT. Translated, it gives CASSETLAGGLADTQYF.

V usage is TRBV28 and J usage is TRBJ1-2; 7 nucleotides agree with TRBD1. The CDR3 is 12 amino acids. CDR1 is MDHEN, CDR2 SYDVKM, per germline. With V trimmed by 8 bases and J by 3 bases, 3 bases remained unmatched. The CDR3 nucleotides read TGTGCCAGCCGGGGACAGCACTATGGCTACACCTTC. It is translated as CASRGQHYGYTF.

The chain uses TRBV3-1 (or the pseudogene TRBV3-2) and TRBJ1-3; D call uncertain. The germline V gene has CDR1 LGHDT and CDR2 YNNKEL (reference sequence). V was shortened by 0 bases and J by 0 bases, with 3 bases between the two germline ends. The CDR3 runs 14 residues. Here the CDR3 reads CASSQDISGNTIYF. In DNA, the CDR3 is TGTGCCAGCAGCCAAGACATCTCTGGAAACACCATATATTTT.

The chain employs TRBV3-1 (or the pseudogene TRBV3-2) and TRBJ2-4; 8 bases align to TRBD2. Trimming cost V 3 bases and J 9 bases; bases outside gene matches: 4. CDR1 and CDR2 from the germline V gene are LGHDT and YNNKEL (reference sequence). This CDR3 region has 13 residues. The CDR3 region is CASSQRGARIQYF. The DNA of the CDR3 is TGTGCCAGCAGCCAGCGGGGGGCCCGCATTCAGTACTTC.

This clone was picked up one time. This rearrangement joins TRBV19 to TRBJ1-1; D perhaps matches TRBD1 (6 bases). This CDR3 has 11 residues. V was pared by 7 bases and J by 4 bases, with 7 bases between. Germline lookup yields CDR1 LNHDA and CDR2 SQIVND (reference sequence). CDR3 nucleotide sequence: TGTGCCAGTACAGGGGTCACTGAAGCTTTCTTT. It yields the protein CASTGVTEAFF.

V and J are TRBV5-5 and TRBJ1-5; D is undetermined. Germline V CDR1 and CDR2: SGHKS, YYEKEE (reference sequence). The CDR3 length is 16 residues. V lost 4 bases and J 3 bases, leaving 17 bases between the germline ends. DNA of the CDR3: TGTGCCAGCAGCGTCCTTACCGGGAGCTTCAATCAGCCCCAGCATTTT. This translates into CASSVLTGSFNQPQHF.

V usage is TRBV18 and J usage is TRBJ1-5; 8 bases line up with TRBD1. Germline assignment: CDR1 KGHSH and CDR2 LQKENI. The CDR3 is 14 residues long. V dropped 6 bases and J dropped 5; count of bases not matched to a gene: 6. In DNA, the CDR3 is TGTGCCAGCTCCCGACAGGGGAGGGATCAGCCCCAGCATTTT. Translation gives CASSRQGRDQPQHF.